This T cell receptor beta chain was recorded in a study of blood T cells in healthy people across ages. Regarding the study as a whole: Donor CMV status was unknown, possibly confounding expanded clonotype changes.

With a J-beta primer mix and a sample-barcoded 5' primer, a second PCR ran about 7 to 12 cycles. From the 5' RACE reads, TCRdb called clonotypes with MiXCR, one entry per CDR3 protein. The data contain hundreds of thousands of distinct CDR3 sequences, over 45% of them singletons. Points on this clonotype: Its antigen remains unknown.

V was clipped by 0 bases and J by 4 bases, with 10 bases between them. CDR3 size: 15 residues. Germline V gene data show CDR1 as SGHNT and CDR2 as YENEEA. Sequencing was performed on blood. The clonotype was recovered from a man under 40 in good health. V and J are TRBV11-3 and TRBJ2-1; D unclear. CDR3 loop: CASSLEANYYNEQFF. As DNA, the CDR3 is TGTGCCAGCAGCTTAGAGGCGAACTATTACAATGAGCAGTTCTTC.